This T cell receptor (beta chain) was documented in a study of cytomegalovirus exposure and HLA in healthy donors. Looking at the study overall: Prior work identified under 130 million unique TCR beta sequences in some 200 million T cells. Study-level findings and limits: The likely origin of a cluster of highly shared sequence variants was a sequencing artifact. A missense DCLRE1C variant was associated with V- and J-gene trimming of TCR beta chains in a later analysis, and an independent cohort replicated the association. According to reports, the classifier identified cytomegalovirus status with high specificity and sensitivity.

PCR involved 60 Vbeta and 13 Jbeta primers. TCRdb's table, derived via immunoSEQ multiplex PCR, lists solely in-frame clones and lacks some. Of roughly 160,000 clones listed, around 83% are singletons. CDR3 size: 14 residues. Germline V gene data show CDR1 as SGHDN and CDR2 as FVKESK. The V end lost 2 bases, the J end lost 1 base, and 5 bases lay between the germline ends. About this clone itself: Its antigen is not identified.

The receptor was isolated from a male donor in good health and CMV-seropositive. The rearrangement links TRBV14 to TRBJ2-2, with no clear D. Source material: PBMCs. Here the CDR3 DNA reads TGTGCCAGCAGCCAATTACTGAACACCGGGGAGCTGTTTTTT. This encodes CASSQLLNTGELFF. Filled out from reference TRBV14 and TRBJ2-2, the complete variable domain reads EAGVTQFPSHSVIEKGQTVTLRCDPISGHDNLYWYRRVMGKEIKFLLHFVKESKQDESGMPNNRFLAERTGGTYSTLKVQPAELEDSGVYFCASSQLLNTGELFFGEGSRLTVL.